These 2 T cell receptor beta chains were all obtained from the same sample, sequenced in a study of cytomegalovirus exposure and HLA in healthy donors. PCR amplification relied on 60 Vbeta primers (plus 13 Jbeta primers). Assay used: immunoSEQ multiplex PCR; TCRdb lists only in-frame clones, some missing. The table has around 100,000 clones, roughly 80% seen once. Sequenced: PBMCs. Source of these receptors: a female donor in good health and CMV-seropositive.

This clone is deemed large (0.1 to 1%). This chain joins TRBV13 and TRBJ2-7; 10 bases line up with TRBD1. In germline, CDR1 is PRHDT, CDR2 FYEKMQ (reference sequence). CDR3 length: 15 residues. The ends lost 5 bases at V and 0 bases at J; junction bases unmatched: 4. The CDR3 DNA is TGTGCCAGCAGCCGCGGACAGGGGGACTCCTACGAGCAGTACTTC. It specifies CASSRGQGDSYEQYF.

This clone was detected only a few times. The rearrangement joins TRBV7-2 to TRBJ2-1; 8 bases are shared with TRBD2. The CDR3 runs to 13 residues. Germline V gives CDR1 SGHTA, CDR2 FQGNSA. V trimming: 5 bases; J trimming: 8 bases; junction bases outside the gene matches: 5. The CDR3 bases are TGTGCCAGCAGCCTTCGGGGGGGCGATGAGCAGTTCTTC. The encoded protein is CASSLRGGDEQFF.